A single sample gave rise to the 7 T cell receptor beta chains below, sequenced in a study of blood T cells in healthy people across ages. Next came a second PCR, run for about 7 to 12 cycles, which used a sample-barcoded 5' primer along with a J-beta primer mix. In TCRdb, the 5' RACE reads were re-called with MiXCR into one record per CDR3 protein. This table has some 1,800,000 distinct CDR3 sequences, roughly 43% appearing once. Specimen: blood. The receptors derive from a human donor in good health.

In this sample, this clonotype turned up a few times. The chain combines TRBV29-1 with TRBJ2-7; perhaps TRBD1 as D (6 bases). V dropped 1 base and J dropped 3 bases, with 10 bases sitting between them. Germline assignment: CDR1 SQVTM and CDR2 ANQGSEA. The CDR3 covers 13 residues. The CDR3: CSVEGGHFYEQYF. CDR3 in DNA: TGCAGCGTTGAAGGGGGACACTTCTACGAGCAGTACTTC.

The V call is TRBV20-1, the J call TRBJ1-1, with D uncertain. Trimming pared 2 bases from V and 5 bases from J, leaving 9 bases between. From germline, CDR1 is DFQATT and CDR2 SNEGSKA (reference sequence). The CDR3 is 12 amino acids. The CDR3 DNA reads TGCAGTGCTAGACAGCGACGGACTGAAGCTTTCTTT. Translated: CSARQRRTEAFF.

This clonotype occurred a few times. This chain joins TRBV7-7 and TRBJ2-1, with D tentatively TRBD1 (6 bases). The CDR3 totals 13 residues. V was trimmed by 5 bases and J by 6 bases, leaving 11 bases between them. Germline V CDR1 and CDR2: SSHAT, FNYEAQ (reference sequence). CDR3 loop: CASSNRVGNEQFF. The DNA of the CDR3 is TGTGCCAGCAGCAACAGGGTCGGCAATGAGCAGTTCTTC.

V is TRBV6-2 or TRBV6-3 and J is TRBJ2-4; D may be TRBD2 (5 bases). Judging by the DNA end, TRBJ2-7 fits better; the J call may be wrong. The germline CDR1 and CDR2 sequences are MNHEY and SVGEGT. This CDR3 comprises 15 residues. CDR3 coding DNA: TGTGCCAGCAGTTACCGCGGACTCTTTTTGAACGAGCAGTACTTC. It codes for CASSYRGLFLNEQYF.

Remarks on this clonotype: Compared with germline, one end of the junction differs, possibly owing to a read error. V is TRBV7-2 and J is TRBJ2-1; 9 bases agree with TRBD2. Germline lookup yields CDR1 SGHTA and CDR2 FQGNSA. The CDR3 spans 13 residues. CDR3 residues: CASSLLSGGEQFF. The CDR3, as DNA: TGTGCCAGCAGCTTACTTAGCGGGGGTGAGCAGTTCTTT.

Details on this clonotype: A much larger clone lies one base from this, so it may be a read error. This chain connects TRBV12-3 or TRBV12-4 to TRBJ2-4; the D is unclear. The CDR3 length is 13 residues. The chain's CDR3 is CASSLASLNIQDF. The CDR3 DNA reads as TGTGCCAGCAGTTTAGCCAGCCTAAACATTCAGGACTTC.

This clonotype was counted only a few times. This chain joins TRBV11-1 and TRBJ2-7; D remains ambiguous. In germline, CDR1 is SGHAT, CDR2 FQDESV (reference sequence). CDR3 length: 13 amino acids. V lost 5 bases, J lost 3 bases, and 11 bases lay in between. CDR3 coding DNA: TGTGCCAGCAGCCCCTCAGATGTCTACGAGCAGTACTTC. It specifies CASSPSDVYEQYF.